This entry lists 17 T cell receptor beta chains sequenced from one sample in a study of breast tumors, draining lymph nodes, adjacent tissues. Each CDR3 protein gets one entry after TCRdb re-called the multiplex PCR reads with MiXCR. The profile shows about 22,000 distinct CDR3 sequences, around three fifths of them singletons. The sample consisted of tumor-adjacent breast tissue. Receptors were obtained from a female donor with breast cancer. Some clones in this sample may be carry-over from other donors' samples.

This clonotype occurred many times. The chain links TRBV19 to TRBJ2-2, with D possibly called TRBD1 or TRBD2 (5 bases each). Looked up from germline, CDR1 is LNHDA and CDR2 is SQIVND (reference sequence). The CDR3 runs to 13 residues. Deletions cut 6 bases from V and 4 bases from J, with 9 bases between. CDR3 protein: CASSTGTTGELFF. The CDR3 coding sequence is TGTGCCAGTAGCACCGGGACCACCGGGGAGCTGTTTTTT.

CDR3 coding DNA: TGTGCCAGCAGGGTGGGACTGAATAGCAATCAGCCCCAGCATTTT. It encodes CASRVGLNSNQPQHF. J is TRBJ1-5 and V is TRBV5-5; maybe TRBD1 (5 bases). V was cut by 5 bases and J by 0 bases, with 12 bases left in between. Per germline, CDR1 SGHKS and CDR2 YYEKEE (reference sequence). The CDR3 runs to 15 residues.

CDR3 loop: CATSRGGGGQETQYF. In nucleotides, the CDR3 is TGTGCCACCAGCAGAGGGGGGGGGGGACAAGAGACCCAGTACTTC. The chain carries TRBV15 and TRBJ2-5, with TRBD2 identical over 7 bases. Trimming at V came to 1 base and at J to 2 bases, leaving 4 bases not matched to a gene. Germline assignment: CDR1 LNHNV and CDR2 YYDKDF (reference sequence). This CDR3 contains 15 residues.

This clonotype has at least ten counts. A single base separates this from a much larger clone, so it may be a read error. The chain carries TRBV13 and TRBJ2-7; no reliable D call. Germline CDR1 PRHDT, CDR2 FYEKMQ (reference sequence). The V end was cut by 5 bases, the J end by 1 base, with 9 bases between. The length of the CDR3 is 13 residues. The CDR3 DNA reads TGTGCCAGCAGCCACCGCCCTTCCTACGAGCAGTACTTC. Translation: CASSHRPSYEQYF.

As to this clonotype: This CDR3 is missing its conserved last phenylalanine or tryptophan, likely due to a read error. CDR3 DNA sequence: TGTGCCAGCGGCTGGACAATTACCTATGGCTACACCCTC. It yields the protein CASGWTITYGYTL. The rearrangement uses TRBV5-8 and TRBJ1-2; D might be TRBD1 (5 bases). The V and J ends lost 7 bases and 4 bases respectively, with 14 bases between them. Germline V gives CDR1 SGHTS, CDR2 YDEGEE. The CDR3 has 13 amino acids.

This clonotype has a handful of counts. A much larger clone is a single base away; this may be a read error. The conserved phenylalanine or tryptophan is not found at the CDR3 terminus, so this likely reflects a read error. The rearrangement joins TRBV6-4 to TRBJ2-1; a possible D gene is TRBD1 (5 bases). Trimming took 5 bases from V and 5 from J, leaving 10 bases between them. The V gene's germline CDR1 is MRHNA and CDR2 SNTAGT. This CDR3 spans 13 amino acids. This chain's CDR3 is CASSLDTNNEQFS. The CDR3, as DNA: TGTGCCAGCAGTCTGGACACCAACAATGAGCAGTTCTCC.

The CDR3 loop reads CSVEDSGVNTGELFF. CDR3 bases: TGCAGCGTTGAAGATTCGGGGGTGAACACCGGGGAGCTGTTTTTT. The V call is TRBV29-1, the J call TRBJ2-2; weak D call: TRBD2 (6 bases). The V end lost 0 bases, the J end lost 1 base, and 9 bases lay between the germline ends. Looked up from germline, CDR1 is SQVTM and CDR2 is ANQGSEA. This CDR3 is built from 15 residues.

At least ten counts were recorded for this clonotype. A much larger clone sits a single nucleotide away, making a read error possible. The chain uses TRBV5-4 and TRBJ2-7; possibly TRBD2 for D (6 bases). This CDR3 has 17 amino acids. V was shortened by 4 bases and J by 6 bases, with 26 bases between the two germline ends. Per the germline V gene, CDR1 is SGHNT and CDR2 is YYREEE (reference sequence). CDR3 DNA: TGTGCCAGCAGCCTATCCCAGGCCGCGGTGATGGGGGGCGAGCAGTACTTC. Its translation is CASSLSQAAVMGGEQYF.

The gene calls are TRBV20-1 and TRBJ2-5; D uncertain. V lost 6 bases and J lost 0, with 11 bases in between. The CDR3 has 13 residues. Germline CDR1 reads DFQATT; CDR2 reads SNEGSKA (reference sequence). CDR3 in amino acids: CSARDDNQETQYF. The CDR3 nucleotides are TGCAGTGCCCGCGATGACAACCAAGAGACCCAGTACTTC.

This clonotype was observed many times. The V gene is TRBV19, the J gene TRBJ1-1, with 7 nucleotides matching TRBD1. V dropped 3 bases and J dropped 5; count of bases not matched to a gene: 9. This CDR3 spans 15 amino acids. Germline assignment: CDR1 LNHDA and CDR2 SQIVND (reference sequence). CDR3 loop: CASSIHRGGLTEAFF. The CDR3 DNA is TGTGCCAGTAGTATCCACAGGGGAGGATTGACTGAAGCTTTCTTT.

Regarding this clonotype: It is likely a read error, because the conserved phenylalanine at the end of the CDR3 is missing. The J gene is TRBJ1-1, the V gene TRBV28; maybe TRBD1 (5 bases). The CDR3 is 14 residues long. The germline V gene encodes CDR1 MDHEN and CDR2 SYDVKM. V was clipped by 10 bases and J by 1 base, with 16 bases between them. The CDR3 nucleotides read TGTGCCACCTGGGGGGATGCTTCGAACACTGAAGCTTTCTCT. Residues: CATWGDASNTEAFS.

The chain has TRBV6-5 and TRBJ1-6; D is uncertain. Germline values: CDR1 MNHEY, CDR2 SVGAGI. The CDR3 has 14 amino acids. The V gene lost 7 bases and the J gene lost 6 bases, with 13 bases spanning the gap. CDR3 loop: CASNPGYLNSPLHF. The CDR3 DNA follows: TGTGCCAGCAATCCGGGATACCTTAATTCACCCCTCCACTTT.

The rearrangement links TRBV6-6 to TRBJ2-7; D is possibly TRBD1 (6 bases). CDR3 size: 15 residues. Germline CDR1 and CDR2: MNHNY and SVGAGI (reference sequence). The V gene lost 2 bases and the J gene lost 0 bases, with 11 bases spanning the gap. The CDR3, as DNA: TGTGCCAGCAGTTACCAGGGACACAGCTCCTACGAGCAGTACTTC. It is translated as CASSYQGHSSYEQYF.

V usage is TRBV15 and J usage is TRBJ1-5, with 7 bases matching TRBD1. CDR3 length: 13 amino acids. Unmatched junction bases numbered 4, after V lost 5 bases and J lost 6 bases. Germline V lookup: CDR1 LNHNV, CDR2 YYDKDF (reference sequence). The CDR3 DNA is TGTGCCACCAGCCTTACAGGGGTTCAGCCCCAGCATTTT. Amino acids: CATSLTGVQPQHF.

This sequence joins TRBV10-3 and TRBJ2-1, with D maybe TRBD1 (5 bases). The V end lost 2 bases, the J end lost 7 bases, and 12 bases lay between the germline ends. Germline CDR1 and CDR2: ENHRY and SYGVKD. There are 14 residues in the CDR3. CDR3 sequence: CAISEVESGNEQFF. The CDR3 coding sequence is TGTGCCATCAGTGAGGTGGAGTCAGGGAATGAGCAGTTCTTC.

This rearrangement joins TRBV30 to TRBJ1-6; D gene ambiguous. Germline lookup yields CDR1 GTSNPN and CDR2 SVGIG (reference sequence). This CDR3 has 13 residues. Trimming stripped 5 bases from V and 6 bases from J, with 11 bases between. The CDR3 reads CAWRGDLNSPLHF. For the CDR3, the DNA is TGTGCCTGGCGCGGCGACCTTAATTCACCCCTCCACTTT.

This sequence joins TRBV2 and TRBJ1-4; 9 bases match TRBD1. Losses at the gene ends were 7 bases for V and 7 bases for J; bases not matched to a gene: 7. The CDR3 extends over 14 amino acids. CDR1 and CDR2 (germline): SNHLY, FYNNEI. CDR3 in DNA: TGTGCCAGCATCGGGACAGGGCCGGGTGAAAAACTGTTTTTT. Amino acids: CASIGTGPGEKLFF.